Presented here are 14 T cell receptor beta chains from one specimen sequenced in a study of regulatory T cells. Findings of the study overall: In CD3G-deficient patients, conventional CD4+ T cells were enriched for hydrophobic CDR3 residues at positions 6 and 7.

No antigen has been identified for these receptors. Amplification used 52 TRBV primers and 13 TRBJ primers. Profiling relied on immunoSEQ multiplex PCR, and the TCRdb table lists in-frame clones only, not all of them. The sample lists some 38,000 clones; approximately 89% were seen once. What was sequenced was conventional CD4+ T cells sorted from blood. The receptors stem from a person between 18 and 35 years old with CD3G deficiency.

The genes are TRBV7-8 and TRBJ2-7, with D possibly being TRBD1 or TRBD2 (5 bases each). V lost 5 bases and J 6 bases, leaving 17 bases between the germline ends. From germline, CDR1 is SGHVS and CDR2 FQNEAQ. This CDR3 has 14 residues. DNA for the CDR3: TGTGCCAGCAGCCTCATATTCGGGGCGGCCGAGCAGTACTTC. This codes for CASSLIFGAAEQYF.

This clone was observed a single time. V is TRBV7-9 and J is TRBJ2-3; 13 bases fit TRBD2. The CDR3 length is 17 residues. Looked up from germline, CDR1 is SEHNR and CDR2 is FQNEAQ (reference sequence). After removal of 3 bases from V and 2 bases from J, the junction contained 5 bases not matched to a gene. This CDR3 reads CASSFSGLAGATDTQYF. The CDR3 region has the DNA TGTGCCAGCAGCTTTTCAGGACTAGCGGGGGCCACAGATACGCAGTATTTT.

The rearrangement uses TRBV6-1 and TRBJ2-3, with a tentative D call TRBD1 (5 bases). From germline, CDR1 is MNHNS and CDR2 SASEGT. The CDR3 spans 15 residues. V lost 2 bases, J lost 1 base, and 10 bases lay in between. In nucleotides, the CDR3 is TGTGCCAGCAGTGAAAGGGGAAGAGGCACAGATACGCAGTATTTT. Amino acids: CASSERGRGTDTQYF.

This clone was seen only once. The gene calls are TRBV5-1 and TRBJ2-3; D may be TRBD1 (6 bases). The CDR3 spans 17 residues. Trimming pared 0 bases from V and 4 bases from J, leaving 18 bases between. Per the germline V gene, CDR1 is SGHRS and CDR2 is YFSETQ. The DNA of the CDR3 is TGCGCCAGCAGCTTGGTGCTTAGGTCAGGGGACGCAGATACGCAGTATTTT. Its protein is CASSLVLRSGDADTQYF. Looking up the rest from reference TRBV5-1 and TRBJ2-3 gives the full variable domain: KAGVTQTPRYLIKTRGQQVTLSCSPISGHRSVSWYQQTPGQGLQFLFEYFSETQRNKGNFPGRFSGRQFSNSRSEMNVSTLELGDSALYLCASSLVLRSGDADTQYFGPGTRLTVL.

This clone has just a few counts. The chain joins TRBV28 to TRBJ2-7, with 9 bases that match TRBD2. The CDR3 extends over 15 amino acids. After removal of 2 bases from V and 1 base from J, the junction contained 3 bases not matched to a gene. Germline CDR1 and CDR2: MDHEN and SYDVKM. CDR3: CASSLRAGGSYEQYF. CDR3 in DNA: TGTGCCAGCAGTTTACGAGCGGGAGGTTCCTACGAGCAGTACTTC. The whole variable domain, filled in from reference TRBV28 and TRBJ2-7, reads DVKVTQSSRYLVKRTGEKVFLECVQDMDHENMFWYRQDPGLGLRLIYFSYDVKMKEKGDIPEGYSVSREKKERFSLILESASTNQTSMYLCASSLRAGGSYEQYFGPGTRLTVT.

The chain has TRBV5-1 and TRBJ1-1, with D hard to call. Trimming removed 5 bases from V and 0 bases from J, with 8 bases in between. CDR1 SGHRS and CDR2 YFSETQ come from the germline V gene. The CDR3 runs 13 residues. Here the CDR3 DNA reads TGCGCCAGCAGAGGACCGCTGAACACTGAAGCTTTCTTT. This sequence encodes CASRGPLNTEAFF.

This chain connects TRBV28 to TRBJ2-7; D not resolved. The V and J ends lost 8 bases and 2 bases respectively, with 13 bases between them. CDR1 MDHEN and CDR2 SYDVKM come from the germline V gene. The CDR3 spans 13 residues. The CDR3 bases are TGTGCCAGCCGCAAGGGTACGACCTACGAGCAGTACTTC. It codes for CASRKGTTYEQYF. Looking up the rest from reference TRBV28 and TRBJ2-7 gives the full variable domain: DVKVTQSSRYLVKRTGEKVFLECVQDMDHENMFWYRQDPGLGLRLIYFSYDVKMKEKGDIPEGYSVSREKKERFSLILESASTNQTSMYLCASRKGTTYEQYFGPGTRLTVT.

The chain couples TRBV30 to TRBJ1-6, with 8 bases identical to TRBD1. After removal of 1 base from V and 8 bases from J, the junction contained 4 bases not matched to a gene. Germline assignment: CDR1 GTSNPN and CDR2 SVGIG (reference sequence). The CDR3 totals 14 residues. In DNA form, the CDR3 reads TGTGCCTGGAGTGCCGGACAGGGTGATTCACCCCTCCACTTT. Translating it yields CAWSAGQGDSPLHF.

The chain combines TRBV13 with TRBJ2-5, with D possibly being TRBD1 (5 bases). Trimming removed 0 bases from V and 3 bases from J, with 8 bases in between. Germline values: CDR1 PRHDT, CDR2 FYEKMQ (reference sequence). CDR3 length equals 14 residues. CDR3 sequence: CASSLGPREETQYF. For the CDR3, the DNA is TGTGCCAGCAGCTTAGGCCCCAGGGAAGAGACCCAGTACTTC. The whole variable domain, remainder taken from reference TRBV13 and TRBJ2-5, is AAGVIQSPRHLIKEKRETATLKCYPIPRHDTVYWYQQGPGQDPQFLISFYEKMQSDKGSIPDRFSAQQFSDYHSELNMSSLELGDSALYFCASSLGPREETQYFGPGTRLLVL.

This clone was detected only once. The chain employs TRBV7-9 and TRBJ2-1; D is uncertain. The germline V and J ends were trimmed by 10 bases and 4 bases, with 17 bases remaining between them. Germline CDR1 is SEHNR and CDR2 is FQNEAQ (reference sequence). The CDR3 is 14 amino acids. As DNA, the CDR3 is TGTGCCACCGACCGGATCGACGGTTACAATGAGCAGTTCTTC. It encodes CATDRIDGYNEQFF.

This clone was seen only once. The V call is TRBV6-4, the J call TRBJ2-7; 13 bases agree with TRBD2. Germline CDR1 is MRHNA and CDR2 is SNTAGT. V shed 2 bases, J shed 5 bases, and the junction held 6 bases outside the gene matches. The length of the CDR3 is 16 residues. The CDR3: CASSDPTSGGAHEQYF. The CDR3 DNA reads TGTGCCAGCAGTGACCCAACTAGCGGGGGGGCACACGAGCAGTACTTC.

The J gene is TRBJ2-3, the V gene TRBV7-8; TRBD1 is a possible D gene (6 bases). The CDR3 totals 14 residues. Germline V lookup: CDR1 SGHVS, CDR2 FQNEAQ. The V end lost 3 bases, the J end lost 2 bases, and 9 bases lay between the germline ends. DNA for the CDR3: TGTGCCAGCAGCTTTGGACAGTACACAGATACGCAGTATTTT. This translates into CASSFGQYTDTQYF.

The rearrangement joins TRBV5-6 to TRBJ1-1; TRBD1 might be the D (6 bases). This CDR3 is built from 15 residues. The germline V and J ends were trimmed by 5 bases and 0 bases, with 14 bases remaining between them. Germline assignment: CDR1 SGHDT and CDR2 YYEEEE. The CDR3 sequence: CASRQKEGVNTEAFF. The CDR3, as DNA: TGTGCCAGCAGGCAAAAGGAGGGGGTGAACACTGAAGCTTTCTTT.

This clone has just one count. The V call is TRBV7-9, the J call TRBJ2-5, with D tentatively TRBD1 (5 bases). Trimming removed 5 bases at V and 4 bases at J, with 17 bases between. The CDR3 loop spans 15 amino acids. Per germline, CDR1 SEHNR and CDR2 FQNEAQ (reference sequence). The CDR3 sequence is CASSLMGRPGETQYF. The DNA of the CDR3 is TGTGCCAGCAGCCTTATGGGGCGACCCGGAGAGACCCAGTACTTC.